This T cell receptor beta chain was captured by sequencing in a study of T cell repertoires in cytomegalovirus infection. TCRdb itself ran the reads through MiXCR, one entry per CDR3 protein. Altogether roughly 230,000 distinct CDR3 sequences are present, approximately 17% being singletons, with the ten largest covering over 40%. This clonotype turned up a few times. The antigen is unknown. Germline CDR1 reads SGHRS; CDR2 reads YFSETQ. The V end was cut by 4 bases, the J end by 6 bases, with 16 bases between. This CDR3 has 14 amino acids. Study-wide results and caveats: Summed frequency of public TCR beta families distinguished CMV carriers with the relevant HLA.

The genes are TRBV5-1 and TRBJ1-2; possible D gene TRBD1, 5 bases. Sequencing was carried out using CD8+ T cells from PBMCs. This clonotype originated in a human donor in good health (CMV status not recorded). Some clones in this sample may be carry-over from other donors' samples. In nucleotides, the CDR3 is TGCGCCAGCAGCCCCGGGGGAAGGGTGGATGGCTACACCTTC. The encoded protein is CASSPGGRVDGYTF.